This T cell receptor beta chain was captured in a study of blood T cell repertoires in COVID-19. This clone showed up just a few times. Produced via immunoSEQ multiplex PCR; TCRdb's table is partial and in-frame only. Of some 330,000 clones in the sample, 65% to 90% are singletons; the top ten hold about 4.1%. The germline V gene encodes CDR1 SNHLY and CDR2 FYNNEI. CDR3 length: 15 residues. Trimming left V 6 bases short and J 4 bases short, with 17 bases between. The sequence was obtained from a man younger than 40 who had recovered from COVID-19. The chain has TRBV2 and TRBJ2-3; D might be TRBD1 (6 bases). The sample taken for sequencing was PBMCs or T cells enriched from blood (not recorded which). DNA for the CDR3: TGTGCCAGCAGCCCAGCCCTAGCAGGGGCAGATACGCAGTATTTT. It specifies CASSPALAGADTQYF.